A single TCR beta chain is shown here with its context. The antigen remains unidentified. Noted time point: week 5, during vaccination. Alongside topical imiquimod, each dose of vaccine comprised 300 ug of mutant IDH1 20-mer peptide. The data were taken from a study of a mutant IDH1 vaccine in newly diagnosed glioma. About the study: The earlier regimen, radiotherapy, temozolomide, or both, was most often both.

The table came from immunoSEQ multiplex PCR; TCRdb's copy has only in-frame clones and leaves some out. The table shows about 51,000 clones, with around 80% occurring only once. Study-level findings and limits: With respect to changes in top peripheral T cell clonotypes, pseudoprogression seemed unrelated.

This material consisted of PBMCs, taken from a glioma patient whose treatment included an IDH1 peptide vaccine. The sequence was obtained from a woman aged 40 to 50 with glioma.

CDR3 in DNA: TGTGCCAGCTCCAAGGACGGACGTAATGAAAAACTGTTTTTT. Its translation is CASSKDGRNEKLFF. The chain recombines TRBV18 with TRBJ1-4; D is uncertain. The CDR3 covers 14 residues. Trimming removed 6 bases at V and 4 bases at J, with 12 bases between. Germline CDR1 KGHSH, CDR2 LQKENI.